Listed below are T cell receptor beta chains from one sample, sequenced in a study of T-cell memory formation after mild COVID-19. Via MiXCR, TCRdb re-called the 5' RACE reads, giving one row per CDR3 protein. In the table there are hundreds of thousands of distinct CDR3 sequences, roughly 20% of which are singletons. The material sequenced was PBMCs or a T cell subset sorted from them (not recorded which). These receptors came from an adult woman who had mild COVID-19 (a few samples of this study predate the infection). Cell type and time point are not known. Both conserved end residues are part of each CDR3. The D gene is left open where the match is weak. The size of a clone is reported for some rows only, either as once, few or many, or as a class for expanded clones.

j_gene: TRBJ1-3; abundance: .; v_gene: TRBV5-4; d_gene: .; CDR3aa: CASSLGVPLAGNTIYF; CDR3nt: TGTGCCAGCAGCTTGGGTGTTCCCCTCGCTGGAAACACCATATATTTT
j_gene: TRBJ1-1; abundance: many; v_gene: TRBV7-9; d_gene: TRBD1; CDR3aa: CASSWDRNTEAFF; CDR3nt: TGTGCCAGCAGCTGGGACAGGAACACTGAAGCTTTCTTT
j_gene: TRBJ2-2; abundance: .; v_gene: TRBV29-1; d_gene: .; CDR3aa: CSGRGRSNTGELFF; CDR3nt: TGCAGCGGGAGGGGACGGTCGAACACCGGGGAGCTGTTTTTT
j_gene: TRBJ2-2; abundance: .; v_gene: TRBV6-5; d_gene: .; CDR3aa: CASSYSPRPTGELFF; CDR3nt: TGTGCCAGCAGTTACTCCCCTAGACCCACCGGGGAGCTGTTTTTT
j_gene: TRBJ1-3; abundance: .; v_gene: TRBV12-3/TRBV12-4; d_gene: .; CDR3aa: CASTEDGTLGNTIYF; CDR3nt: TGTGCCAGCACAGAAGACGGGACACTTGGAAACACCATATATTTT
j_gene: TRBJ1-1; abundance: few; v_gene: TRBV29-1; d_gene: .; CDR3aa: CSVERSTEAFF; CDR3nt: TGCAGCGTTGAAAGGAGCACTGAAGCTTTCTTT
j_gene: TRBJ1-5; abundance: few; v_gene: TRBV6-1; d_gene: .; CDR3aa: CASSERGKSNQPQHF; CDR3nt: TGTGCCAGCAGTGAGAGAGGGAAAAGCAATCAGCCCCAGCATTTT
j_gene: TRBJ2-7; abundance: .; v_gene: TRBV30; d_gene: .; CDR3aa: CAWSPRVGEQYF; CDR3nt: TGTGCCTGGAGTCCCAGGGTAGGCGAGCAGTACTTC
j_gene: TRBJ2-7; abundance: few; v_gene: TRBV20-1; d_gene: TRBD1; CDR3aa: CSAPRGQTYEQYF; CDR3nt: TGCAGTGCTCCAAGGGGGCAGACCTACGAGCAGTACTTC
j_gene: TRBJ2-1; abundance: .; v_gene: TRBV4-2; d_gene: .; CDR3aa: CASSQDGTLGNNEQFF; CDR3nt: TGTGCCAGCAGCCAGGACGGGACTTTGGGCAACAATGAGCAGTTCTTC
j_gene: TRBJ2-5; abundance: .; v_gene: TRBV30; d_gene: TRBD2; CDR3aa: CAWTGLAPETQYF; CDR3nt: TGTGCCTGGACCGGACTAGCGCCAGAGACCCAGTACTTC
j_gene: TRBJ2-5; abundance: .; v_gene: TRBV6-5; d_gene: .; CDR3aa: CASSYSGGKETQYF; CDR3nt: TGTGCCAGCAGTTACTCGGGCGGAAAAGAGACCCAGTACTTC
j_gene: TRBJ2-5; abundance: few; v_gene: TRBV18; d_gene: .; CDR3aa: CASSPSRRETQYF; CDR3nt: TGTGCCAGCTCACCATCACGGCGAGAGACCCAGTACTTC
j_gene: TRBJ2-7; abundance: many; v_gene: TRBV12-3/TRBV12-4; d_gene: .; CDR3aa: CASRRCEQYF; CDR3nt: TGTGCCAGCAGACGCTGCGAGCAGTACTTC
j_gene: TRBJ2-1; abundance: many; v_gene: TRBV27; d_gene: TRBD2; CDR3aa: CASGTPSTSGYNEQFF; CDR3nt: TGTGCCAGCGGGACCCCCAGTACTAGCGGTTACAATGAGCAGTTCTTC
j_gene: TRBJ1-3; abundance: once; v_gene: TRBV30; d_gene: .; CDR3aa: CAWRTATLIYF; CDR3nt: TGTGCCTGGAGGACGGCAACACTCATATATTTT
j_gene: TRBJ2-7; abundance: few; v_gene: TRBV5-1; d_gene: TRBD1; CDR3aa: CASSLRGGQGAGEQYF; CDR3nt: TGCGCCAGCAGCTTGAGAGGGGGACAGGGGGCCGGCGAGCAGTACTTC
j_gene: TRBJ1-2; abundance: few; v_gene: TRBV20-1; d_gene: .; CDR3aa: CSAKERGRSGYTF; CDR3nt: TGCAGTGCTAAGGAGCGGGGGCGCTCTGGCTACACCTTC
j_gene: TRBJ1-1; abundance: .; v_gene: TRBV4-1; d_gene: .; CDR3aa: CASSQGHPTEAFF; CDR3nt: TGCGCCAGCAGCCAAGGACATCCCACTGAAGCTTTCTTT
j_gene: TRBJ1-5; abundance: .; v_gene: TRBV7-6; d_gene: .; CDR3aa: CASSFSADYSNQPQHF; CDR3nt: TGTGCCAGCAGCTTTTCAGCGGACTATAGCAATCAGCCCCAGCATTTT
j_gene: TRBJ2-1; abundance: .; v_gene: TRBV6-2/TRBV6-3; d_gene: TRBD2; CDR3aa: CASSYPPGGRRDEQFF; CDR3nt: TGTGCCAGCAGTTATCCCCCTGGCGGGAGACGGGATGAGCAGTTCTTC
j_gene: TRBJ2-7; abundance: many; v_gene: TRBV29-1; d_gene: TRBD2; CDR3aa: CSVSGTSGPTYEQYF; CDR3nt: TGCAGCGTCTCCGGGACTAGCGGGCCGACCTACGAGCAGTACTTC
j_gene: TRBJ2-7; abundance: .; v_gene: TRBV20-1; d_gene: .; CDR3aa: CSASRGKTYEQYF; CDR3nt: TGCAGTGCTAGTAGGGGAAAGACCTACGAGCAGTACTTC
j_gene: TRBJ2-3; abundance: once; v_gene: TRBV10-3; d_gene: TRBD2; CDR3aa: CATLTSGGVGTDTQYF; CDR3nt: TGTGCCACCCTGACTAGCGGGGGGGTTGGCACAGATACGCAGTATTTT
j_gene: TRBJ1-1; abundance: few; v_gene: TRBV3-1; d_gene: .; CDR3aa: CASSQFPGAGRGEAFF; CDR3nt: TGTGCCAGCAGCCAATTCCCGGGGGCGGGGAGAGGTGAAGCTTTCTTT
j_gene: TRBJ2-3; abundance: many; v_gene: TRBV6-5; d_gene: .; CDR3aa: CASSIGGERTDTQYF; CDR3nt: TGTGCCAGCAGTATCGGGGGAGAGCGCACAGATACGCAGTATTTT
j_gene: TRBJ2-3; abundance: .; v_gene: TRBV7-3; d_gene: TRBD2; CDR3aa: CASSPGLETDTQYF; CDR3nt: TGTGCCAGCAGCCCGGGACTAGAAACAGATACGCAGTATTTT
j_gene: TRBJ2-1; abundance: few; v_gene: TRBV20-1; d_gene: TRBD2; CDR3aa: CSAREGLAAYNEQFF; CDR3nt: TGCAGTGCTAGAGAAGGACTAGCGGCGTACAATGAGCAGTTCTTC
j_gene: TRBJ1-2; abundance: .; v_gene: TRBV4-1; d_gene: TRBD1; CDR3aa: CASSPEDRVYGYTF; CDR3nt: TGCGCCAGCAGCCCAGAGGACAGGGTCTATGGCTACACCTTC
j_gene: TRBJ2-6; abundance: few; v_gene: TRBV5-5; d_gene: .; CDR3aa: CASMTVGANVLTF; CDR3nt: TGTGCCAGCATGACGGTTGGGGCCAACGTCCTGACTTTC
j_gene: TRBJ2-5; abundance: .; v_gene: TRBV7-9; d_gene: .; CDR3aa: CASSFFGQETQYF; CDR3nt: TGTGCCAGCAGCTTTTTTGGGCAAGAGACCCAGTACTTC
j_gene: TRBJ2-1; abundance: few; v_gene: TRBV24-1; d_gene: TRBD1; CDR3aa: CATSKRGQTQQFF; CDR3nt: TGTGCCACCAGTAAGAGGGGACAGACACAGCAGTTCTTC
j_gene: TRBJ2-7; abundance: .; v_gene: TRBV20-1; d_gene: .; CDR3aa: CSARERGTTYEQYF; CDR3nt: TGCAGTGCTCGAGAGAGGGGGACTACCTACGAGCAGTACTTC
j_gene: TRBJ1-2; abundance: .; v_gene: TRBV20-1; d_gene: .; CDR3aa: CSAKSEYRVGYTF; CDR3nt: TGCAGTGCTAAAAGCGAGTACAGGGTTGGCTACACCTTC
j_gene: TRBJ2-7; abundance: few; v_gene: TRBV12-3/TRBV12-4; d_gene: TRBD1; CDR3aa: CASRDRGEQYF; CDR3nt: TGTGCCAGCAGGGACAGGGGCGAGCAGTACTTC
j_gene: TRBJ1-6; abundance: .; v_gene: TRBV7-2; d_gene: TRBD1; CDR3aa: CASSLSGGKVRSPLHF; CDR3nt: TGTGCCAGCAGCTTATCAGGGGGCAAGGTGCGATCACCCCTCCACTTT
j_gene: TRBJ2-1; abundance: few; v_gene: TRBV2; d_gene: TRBD2; CDR3aa: CATPTRGSRYEQFF; CDR3nt: TGTGCCACCCCGACCCGCGGGAGTAGGTATGAGCAGTTCTTC
j_gene: TRBJ1-2; abundance: .; v_gene: TRBV4-1; d_gene: .; CDR3aa: CASSKQGLGYTF; CDR3nt: TGCGCCAGCAGCAAACAGGGTTTGGGCTACACCTTC
j_gene: TRBJ2-1; abundance: .; v_gene: TRBV5-6; d_gene: TRBD1; CDR3aa: CASSSLDREPTNEQFF; CDR3nt: TGTGCCAGCAGCTCATTAGACAGGGAGCCCACCAATGAGCAGTTCTTC
j_gene: TRBJ2-3; abundance: few; v_gene: TRBV6-5; d_gene: TRBD1; CDR3aa: CASQGTVSTDTQYF; CDR3nt: TGTGCCAGCCAGGGGACAGTCAGCACAGATACGCAGTATTTT
j_gene: TRBJ2-3; abundance: .; v_gene: TRBV20-1; d_gene: TRBD2; CDR3aa: CSARDQASGSTDTQYF; CDR3nt: TGCAGTGCTAGAGATCAGGCTAGCGGAAGCACAGATACGCAGTATTTT
j_gene: TRBJ2-7; abundance: .; v_gene: TRBV5-5; d_gene: .; CDR3aa: CASSLGEFSYEQYF; CDR3nt: TGTGCCAGCAGCTTGGGGGAGTTCTCCTACGAGCAGTACTTC
j_gene: TRBJ1-2; abundance: .; v_gene: TRBV6-5; d_gene: TRBD1; CDR3aa: CASMEGTGGFGYTF; CDR3nt: TGTGCCAGCATGGAGGGGACAGGGGGTTTTGGCTACACCTTC
j_gene: TRBJ2-5; abundance: .; v_gene: TRBV27; d_gene: .; CDR3aa: CASSLRDGTGETQYF; CDR3nt: TGTGCCAGCAGTTTAAGGGACGGTACCGGGGAGACCCAGTACTTC
j_gene: TRBJ1-5; abundance: .; v_gene: TRBV4-2; d_gene: .; CDR3aa: CASSQGVLQPQHF; CDR3nt: TGTGCCAGCAGCCAAGGCGTTTTGCAGCCCCAGCATTTT
j_gene: TRBJ2-3; abundance: few; v_gene: TRBV5-1; d_gene: TRBD2; CDR3aa: CASSLGGGVPTDTQYF; CDR3nt: TGCGCCAGCAGCTTGGGGGGGGGAGTCCCCACAGATACGCAGTATTTT
j_gene: TRBJ1-2; abundance: few; v_gene: TRBV3-1; d_gene: .; CDR3aa: CASSQVPGTGYGYTF; CDR3nt: TGTGCCAGCAGCCAAGTCCCCGGGACGGGCTATGGCTACACCTTC
j_gene: TRBJ2-1; abundance: few; v_gene: TRBV20-1; d_gene: TRBD1; CDR3aa: CSAREGQGGSGEQFF; CDR3nt: TGCAGTGCTAGGGAGGGACAGGGTGGTTCGGGTGAGCAGTTCTTC
j_gene: TRBJ2-5; abundance: few; v_gene: TRBV5-1; d_gene: TRBD1; CDR3aa: CASSYPGQQETQYF; CDR3nt: TGCGCCAGCAGCTACCCGGGACAGCAAGAGACCCAGTACTTC
j_gene: TRBJ2-2; abundance: few; v_gene: TRBV12-3/TRBV12-4; d_gene: .; CDR3aa: CASSFRSSGGELFF; CDR3nt: TGTGCCAGCAGTTTTAGGTCCTCCGGCGGGGAGCTGTTTTTT
j_gene: TRBJ1-1; abundance: .; v_gene: TRBV28; d_gene: .; CDR3aa: CATGPGGHLNTEAFF; CDR3nt: TGTGCCACCGGGCCGGGGGGGCATCTGAACACTGAAGCTTTCTTT
j_gene: TRBJ2-1; abundance: .; v_gene: TRBV7-9; d_gene: .; CDR3aa: CASSTQGNEQFF; CDR3nt: TGTGCCAGCAGCACACAGGGAAATGAGCAGTTCTTC
j_gene: TRBJ1-2; abundance: .; v_gene: TRBV6-5; d_gene: .; CDR3aa: CASSAQGYYGYTF; CDR3nt: TGTGCCAGCAGTGCCCAGGGTTACTATGGCTACACCTTC
j_gene: TRBJ1-2; abundance: .; v_gene: TRBV7-9; d_gene: .; CDR3aa: CASSSQSGGYTF; CDR3nt: TGTGCCAGCAGCTCCCAGTCTGGGGGCTACACCTTC